Included here is one T cell receptor (beta chain) sequence, with context. The CDR3 sequence is 14 residues long. Germline V gene sequence: CDR1 MNHEY, CDR2 SVGEGT. V gave up 4 bases and J gave up 2 bases; unmatched junction bases: 2. The data stem from a study of blood T cell repertoires in COVID-19. Looking at the study overall: Sites across the United States, Italy and Spain contributed samples from acute and convalescent COVID-19. PBMCs, B-cell-depleted T cells, or T cells were the source of the cDNA or gDNA that made up the material.

In the original workflow: Amplification with reference gene primers provided the estimates of nucleated cell counts. Repertoires were generated with immunoSEQ multiplex PCR, while TCRdb's copy carries only in-frame clones and drops some. The DNA gave D and trimming, while V, J and clone size come from that table. Here the sample spans about 45,000 clones, around 90% being singletons. This TCR was sampled from a woman older than 75 with active COVID-19. The V call is TRBV6-2 or TRBV6-3, the J call TRBJ2-3, with 8 bases fitting TRBD2. The sample was peripheral blood. CDR3 sequence: CASSSLADTDTQYF. CDR3 sequence (DNA): TGTGCCAGCAGTTCACTAGCGGACACAGATACGCAGTATTTT.